Following are 2 T cell receptor beta chains from one sample sequenced in a study of human T cells and chemical hapten exposure (dated by TCRdb to about 2021). Reading the label with the study, this specimen's time point is: patch test 1, 2 weeks after DPC sensitization. The treatment or condition label, read with the paper, signifies: therapeutic diphenylcyclopropenone sensitization with weekly scalp DPC. Preparation of the library involved RACE. For sequencing, a NextSeq 500 was employed. The public reads were run again by TCRdb, first through fastp at Q25 and then through MiXCR, and only productive beta chains were kept. Each entry is one CDR3 protein sequence, shown with its most common DNA and genes. This sample lists 95,000 to 150,000 distinct CDR3 sequences; roughly 13% were detected once. The top ten clonotypes cover around 0.99% of the sample. The sequencing here drew on whole blood, taken in connection with sensitization to the hapten diphenylcyclopropenone (DPC). Receptors originate from a young man with alopecia areata. Some clones in this sample may be carry-over from other donors' samples.

This clonotype was observed a few times. The CDR3 sequence is CASSLGDGSSYEQYV. The CDR3 DNA is TGCGCCAGCAGCTTGGGGGACGGCAGCTCCTACGAGCAGTACGTC. The V and J genes are TRBV5-1 and TRBJ2-7; D may correspond to TRBD1 or TRBD2 (5 bases each). This CDR3 has 15 amino acids. In germline, CDR1 is SGHRS, CDR2 YFSETQ. Trimming removed 0 bases from V and 0 bases from J, with 10 bases in between.

Here the CDR3 reads CASSPPARAYEQYF. The CDR3 nucleotides read TGTGCCAGCTCACCACCCGCTAGGGCCTACGAGCAGTACTTC. The gene calls are TRBV18 and TRBJ2-7; no reliable D call. The CDR3 runs 14 residues. Trimming removed 0 bases at V and 2 bases at J, with 8 bases between. Germline V gene data show CDR1 as KGHSH and CDR2 as LQKENI.